The 20 T cell receptor beta chains listed next were all sequenced from one sample in a study of cytomegalovirus exposure and HLA in healthy donors. Only in-frame clones appear in the TCRdb table, and some are missing; sequencing was by immunoSEQ multiplex PCR. The data show around 350,000 clones, roughly 88% seen once. The sequenced sample was PBMCs. These receptors were collected from a young woman in good health and CMV-seronegative.

The CDR3 DNA reads TGTGCCAGCAGCTTCCCTAGCGCGGGGGCCTACGAGCAGTACTTC. Amino acid sequence: CASSFPSAGAYEQYF. V usage is TRBV5-4 and J usage is TRBJ2-7; 7 bases align to TRBD2. V shed 2 bases, J shed 2 bases, and the junction held 7 bases outside the gene matches. This CDR3 spans 15 amino acids. Germline V gene sequence: CDR1 SGHNT, CDR2 YYREEE (reference sequence).

J is TRBJ2-1 and V is TRBV9, with no clear D. CDR1 is SGDLS, CDR2 YYNGEE, per germline. V was trimmed by 3 bases and J by 8 bases, leaving 18 bases between them. The CDR3 has 15 amino acids. The CDR3 is CASSETGPGVDEQFF. The CDR3 DNA reads as TGTGCCAGCAGCGAAACGGGTCCCGGAGTCGATGAGCAGTTCTTC.

The chain links TRBV28 to TRBJ1-5; D unclear. V lost 1 base, J lost 5 bases, and 9 bases lay in between. The CDR3 runs to 14 residues. The V gene's germline CDR1 is MDHEN and CDR2 SYDVKM. The CDR3 region has the DNA TGTGCCAGCAGTTTATTTTATACAGATCAGCCCCAGCATTTT. This codes for CASSLFYTDQPQHF.

This sequence joins TRBV5-4 and TRBJ2-1; maybe TRBD2 (6 bases). The CDR3 has 15 residues. From germline, CDR1 is SGHNT and CDR2 YYREEE (reference sequence). The germline V and J ends were trimmed by 5 bases and 7 bases, with 19 bases remaining between them. The CDR3 here is CASRDGSLLMNEQFF. CDR3 DNA: TGTGCCAGCAGAGACGGGAGTCTCCTCATGAATGAGCAGTTCTTC.

The chain combines TRBV9 with TRBJ2-7; a possible D gene is TRBD2 (5 bases). The V and J ends lost 4 bases and 1 base respectively, with 12 bases between them. The CDR3 is 14 residues long. Germline V gene sequence: CDR1 SGDLS, CDR2 YYNGEE. The CDR3 spells CASSPWGASYEQYF. CDR3 coding DNA: TGTGCCAGCAGCCCGTGGGGAGCTTCCTACGAGCAGTACTTC.

This chain links TRBV27 with TRBJ1-1; 9 nucleotides align to TRBD1. This CDR3 is 15 amino acids long. Trimming took 2 bases from V and 6 from J; bases not matched to a gene: 7. Looked up from germline, CDR1 is MNHEY and CDR2 is SMNVEV (reference sequence). CDR3 region: CASSLGPDRGPEAFF. DNA for the CDR3: TGTGCCAGCAGTTTAGGTCCGGACAGGGGCCCTGAAGCTTTCTTT.

This chain joins TRBV30 and TRBJ2-7, with 12 bases that match TRBD2. The length of the CDR3 is 14 residues. V trimming: 4 bases; J trimming: 2 bases; junction bases outside the gene matches: 3. CDR1 and CDR2 from the germline V gene are GTSNPN and SVGIG (reference sequence). The CDR3 loop is CAWKLAGGPYEQYF. DNA of the CDR3: TGTGCCTGGAAACTAGCGGGGGGACCCTACGAGCAGTACTTC.

As regards this clone: The junction and the germline gene differ at one end; a read error may be behind it. The rearrangement links TRBV19 to TRBJ2-7; TRBD2 agrees at 9 bases. The CDR3 is 16 amino acids. Germline-derived CDR1 and CDR2 are LNHDA and SQIVND (reference sequence). This chain's CDR3 is CASSVDPGLASYEQYF. CDR3 bases: TGTGCCAGTAGTGTAGACCCGGGACTAGCTTCCTACGAGCAGTACTTC.

The chain uses TRBV4-2 and TRBJ1-2; unclear D gene. From germline, CDR1 is LGHNA and CDR2 YNFKEQ. The CDR3 runs to 12 residues. Trimming removed 0 bases at V and 7 bases at J, with 6 bases between. CDR3 loop: CASSQDPLGYTF. The CDR3 nucleotides read TGTGCCAGCAGCCAAGATCCCCTTGGCTACACCTTC.

This chain connects TRBV6-5 to TRBJ2-7; 7 bases are shared with TRBD1. Per germline, CDR1 MNHEY and CDR2 SVGAGI. This CDR3 region has 15 residues. The V gene end was trimmed by 4 bases and the J gene end by 2 bases; junction bases not matched to a gene: 8. CDR3 sequence: CASSSPGTEAYEQYF. CDR3 nucleotide sequence: TGTGCCAGCAGTTCCCCCGGGACAGAAGCCTACGAGCAGTACTTC.

The chain carries TRBV13 and TRBJ2-7; TRBD2 matches at 11 bases. CDR1 is PRHDT, CDR2 FYEKMQ, per germline (reference sequence). J gave up 0 bases and V 5 bases, and 12 bases lay outside the gene matches. This CDR3 is 18 amino acids long. The CDR3 loop reads CASSPRSASGRNSYEQYF. In DNA form, the CDR3 reads TGTGCCAGCAGCCCCCGGTCGGCTAGCGGGAGGAACTCCTACGAGCAGTACTTC.

The rearrangement links TRBV19 to TRBJ1-1; D is undetermined. Germline CDR1 is LNHDA and CDR2 is SQIVND (reference sequence). This CDR3 spans 13 amino acids. Trimming removed 3 bases at V and 5 bases at J, with 10 bases between. The CDR3 bases are TGTGCCAGTAGTATTTCCGGTTGGACTGAAGCTTTCTTT. This sequence encodes CASSISGWTEAFF.

V is TRBV15 and J is TRBJ2-3; 10 nucleotides align to TRBD2. Germline V gene data show CDR1 as LNHNV and CDR2 as YYDKDF (reference sequence). After removal of 3 bases from V and 0 bases from J, the junction contained 6 bases not matched to a gene. CDR3 length: 17 amino acids. Here the CDR3 reads CATSSGTSVPSTDTQYF. The CDR3 DNA reads as TGTGCCACCAGCAGCGGGACTAGCGTACCTAGCACAGATACGCAGTATTTT.

The chain joins TRBV5-1 to TRBJ2-7; 8 bases are a match to TRBD2. Germline CDR1 reads SGHRS; CDR2 reads YFSETQ. After removal of 4 bases from V and 4 bases from J, the junction contained 7 bases not matched to a gene. This CDR3 comprises 14 residues. The CDR3 nucleotides read TGCGCCAGCAGCGCCACTAGCGGCCCTTACGAGCAGTACTTC. Its protein product is CASSATSGPYEQYF.

This clone was observed many times. V gene TRBV30 combines with J gene TRBJ1-1; maybe TRBD1 (5 bases). Trimming removed 8 bases at V and 4 bases at J, with 17 bases between. CDR1 is GTSNPN, CDR2 SVGIG, per germline (reference sequence). CDR3 length equals 13 residues. Here the CDR3 reads CAGITGQGTEAFF. The CDR3 coding sequence is TGTGCCGGCATCACGGGTCAGGGCACTGAAGCTTTCTTT.

In its sample, this clone was seen a few times. The chain carries TRBV2 and TRBJ1-2; D not certain. Deletions cut 1 base from V and 7 bases from J, with 13 bases between. The CDR3 consists of 14 residues. Germline CDR1 is SNHLY and CDR2 is FYNNEI. DNA for the CDR3: TGTGCCAGCAGTGAAGTTACAGTTGAAGGTGGCTACACCTTC. Its protein product is CASSEVTVEGGYTF.

The chain joins TRBV5-1 to TRBJ1-5; possibly TRBD1 for D (5 bases). The V end lost 4 bases, the J end lost 3 bases, and 14 bases lay between the germline ends. Germline CDR1 and CDR2: SGHRS and YFSETQ. The CDR3 contains 15 residues. CDR3 coding DNA: TGCGCCAGCAGCCCGGAAGGGGATCTCAATCAGCCCCAGCATTTT. Encoded protein: CASSPEGDLNQPQHF.

The genes are TRBV7-2 and TRBJ1-2, with D possibly TRBD1 on 6 matching bases. The CDR3 contains 14 residues. Germline V gene lookup returns CDR1 SGHTA and CDR2 FQGNSA. Trimming removed 1 base from V and 2 bases from J, with 8 bases in between. The chain's CDR3 is CASSLDDRNYGYTF. CDR3 in DNA: TGTGCCAGCAGCTTAGACGACAGGAACTATGGCTACACCTTC.

This rearrangement joins TRBV2 to TRBJ2-5; D gene unclear. The germline gives CDR1 SNHLY, CDR2 FYNNEI. This CDR3 spans 14 amino acids. Trimming removed 3 bases at V and 2 bases at J, with 10 bases between. The CDR3 region is CASSERSRQETQYF. CDR3 DNA sequence: TGTGCCAGCAGTGAGAGGTCCAGACAAGAGACCCAGTACTTC.

This clone has only one observation. The V and J genes are TRBV29-1 and TRBJ2-5; possibly TRBD1 for D (5 bases). This CDR3 contains 12 residues. The germline gives CDR1 SQVTM, CDR2 ANQGSEA. V was shortened by 5 bases and J by 4 bases, with 11 bases between the two germline ends. The CDR3 DNA reads as TGCAGCGTTCCAGGGCCTAGAGAGACCCAGTACTTC. The encoded protein is CSVPGPRETQYF.